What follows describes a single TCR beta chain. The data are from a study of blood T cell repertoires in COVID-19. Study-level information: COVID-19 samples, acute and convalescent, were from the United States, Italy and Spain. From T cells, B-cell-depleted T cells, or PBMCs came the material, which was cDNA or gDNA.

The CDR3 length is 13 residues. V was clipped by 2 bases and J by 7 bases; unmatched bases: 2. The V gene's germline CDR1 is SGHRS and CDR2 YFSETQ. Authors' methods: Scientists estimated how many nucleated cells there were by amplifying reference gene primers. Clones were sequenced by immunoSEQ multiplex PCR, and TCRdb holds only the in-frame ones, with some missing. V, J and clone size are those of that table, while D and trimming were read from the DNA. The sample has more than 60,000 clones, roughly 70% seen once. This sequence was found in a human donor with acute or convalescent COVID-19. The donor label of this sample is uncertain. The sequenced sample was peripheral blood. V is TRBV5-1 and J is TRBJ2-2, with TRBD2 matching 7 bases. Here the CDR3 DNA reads TGCGCCAGCAGCTTCCGGGGGGACGGGGAGCTGTTTTTT. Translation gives CASSFRGDGELFF.